The 27 T cell receptor beta chains in this list originate from one sample, sequenced in a study of CD8 T cells in ankylosing spondylitis (dated by TCRdb to about 2017). On the study overall, not on this receptor specifically: A TCR beta motif made up of roughly eight highly homologous amino acid variants appeared to be characteristic of blood from ankylosing spondylitis patients.

These receptors are not linked to any known antigen. Library method: 5' RACE. Instrument used: Illumina HiSeq 2500. TCRdb cleaned the public reads at Q25 with fastp, built clones with MiXCR and kept in-frame beta chains. Every entry covers one CDR3 protein and lists the most common genes and DNA from its rows. The sample yields 500,000 or so distinct CDR3 sequences; less than 6% were counted once. Of the sample, roughly 3.3% falls within the top ten clones. The sequencing sample was made of blood, either unsorted or a sorted T cell fraction (not recorded which). The receptors come from a male donor with ankylosing spondylitis.

In its sample, this clonotype was seen a few times. CDR3 in DNA: TGTGCCAGCAGTGGGTACAGGGATGATGAAGCTTTCTTT. Translation: CASSGYRDDEAFF. The chain employs TRBV28 and TRBJ1-1; tentative D call: TRBD1 (6 bases). The germline V gene has CDR1 MDHEN and CDR2 SYDVKM. The V gene lost 5 bases and the J gene lost 7 bases, with 14 bases spanning the gap. The CDR3 length is 13 residues.

There are many counts of this clonotype. This chain uses TRBV28 with TRBJ2-3, with 7 bases identical to TRBD2. The CDR3 is 14 amino acids. The V segment lost 3 bases and the J segment 7 bases; nucleotides outside the gene matches: 7. CDR1 and CDR2 from the germline V gene are MDHEN and SYDVKM. CDR3 sequence (DNA): TGTGCCAGCAGTTTTGGGGGTAGCGGGCATACGCAGTATTTT. Translating gives CASSFGGSGHTQYF.

In its sample, this clonotype was seen many times. The J gene is TRBJ1-6, the V gene TRBV25-1; D is uncertain. This CDR3 has 13 amino acids. Germline-derived CDR1 and CDR2 are MGHDK and SYGVNS. V lost 4 bases and J lost 9, with 10 bases in between. The CDR3 spells CASSGEGRSPLHF. CDR3 bases: TGTGCCAGCAGTGGGGAAGGGCGTTCACCCCTCCACTTT. The entire variable domain, with the rest obtained from reference TRBV25-1 and TRBJ1-6, is as follows: EADIYQTPRYLVIGTGKKITLECSQTMGHDKMYWYQQDPGMELHLIHYSYGVNSTEKGDLSSESTVSRIRTEHFPLTLESARPSHTSQYLCASSGEGRSPLHFGNGTRLTVT.

At least ten counts were recorded for this clonotype. The chain recombines TRBV6-1 with TRBJ1-5; TRBD1 matches 7 bases. V dropped 7 bases and J dropped 0; count of bases not matched to a gene: 6. Germline V gives CDR1 MNHNS, CDR2 SASEGT. This CDR3 spans 15 amino acids. The CDR3 reads CASTTGDYSNQPQHF. For the CDR3, the DNA is TGTGCCAGCACCACAGGGGATTATAGCAATCAGCCCCAGCATTTT.

This clonotype has a count of ten or more. This chain connects TRBV4-3 to TRBJ1-1, with 7 positions matching TRBD1. This CDR3 spans 13 amino acids. Germline assignment: CDR1 LGHNA and CDR2 YSLEER. J was trimmed by 6 bases and V by 3 bases; bases with no gene match: 4. The CDR3 DNA follows: TGCGCCAGCAGCCATGCTCAGGGGGCTGAAGCTTTCTTT. This encodes CASSHAQGAEAFF.

This clonotype came up a few times. The rearrangement joins TRBV7-9 to TRBJ2-7, with 7 bases that match TRBD2. CDR1 is SEHNR, CDR2 FQNEAQ, per germline (reference sequence). With 2 bases clipped from V and 2 bases from J, the junction kept 6 bases outside the gene matches. The CDR3 consists of 15 residues. The CDR3 sequence is CASSLTRSGAYEQYF. DNA for the CDR3: TGTGCCAGCAGCTTAACCCGGAGCGGGGCCTACGAGCAGTACTTC.

This clonotype has ten or more counts. The V and J genes are TRBV6-6 and TRBJ2-1, with D hard to call. The germline CDR1 and CDR2 sequences are MNHNY and SVGAGI (reference sequence). This CDR3 comprises 12 residues. The V gene lost 6 bases and the J gene lost 8 bases, with 11 bases spanning the gap. In DNA, the CDR3 is TGTGCCAGCAGGGGTAGCCCCGATGAGCAGTTCTTC. It is translated as CASRGSPDEQFF.

This clonotype was observed at least ten times. J is TRBJ1-6 and V is TRBV7-2, with D hard to call. Germline CDR1 SGHTA, CDR2 FQGNSA. Trimming stripped 1 base from V and 13 bases from J, with 11 bases between. The CDR3 length is 13 residues. The CDR3 region is CASSLEPRSPLHF. CDR3 sequence (DNA): TGTGCCAGCAGCTTAGAACCGAGGAGCCCCCTCCACTTT.

This clonotype occurred a few times. V usage is TRBV6-1 and J usage is TRBJ1-2, with 9 nucleotides matching TRBD1. V shed 5 bases and J 6 bases; nucleotides not matched to a gene: 10. The length of the CDR3 is 15 residues. Germline V gene lookup returns CDR1 MNHNS and CDR2 SASEGT. The CDR3 region is CASSRSTGGRNGYTF. The DNA for the CDR3 is TGTGCCAGCAGTCGATCGACAGGGGGAAGGAATGGCTACACCTTC.

This clonotype was counted at least ten times. The rearrangement uses TRBV29-1 and TRBJ2-1, with D perhaps TRBD2 (5 bases). The CDR3 runs to 13 residues. V was cut by 0 bases and J by 12 bases, with 15 bases left in between. CDR1 is SQVTM and CDR2 is ANQGSEA in the germline V gene. This chain's CDR3 is CSVEDEEVLGQFF. The CDR3 bases are TGCAGCGTTGAAGATGAGGAGGTTTTGGGGCAGTTCTTC.

This clonotype was seen repeatedly, ten times or more. V usage is TRBV6-2 or TRBV6-3 and J usage is TRBJ2-7, with unresolved D. The CDR3 has 14 amino acids. Germline assignment: CDR1 MNHEY and CDR2 SVGEGT. The V end lost 6 bases, the J end lost 6 bases, and 18 bases lay between the germline ends. Written as DNA, the CDR3 is TGTGCCAGCAGGATCGGGCCCTTTACCCTCGAGCAGTACTTC. This sequence encodes CASRIGPFTLEQYF.

This clonotype was recorded at least ten times. V usage is TRBV27 and J usage is TRBJ2-5, with 13 bases lining up with TRBD2. Germline V gives CDR1 MNHEY, CDR2 SMNVEV (reference sequence). This CDR3 spans 16 amino acids. V lost 5 bases, J lost 3 bases, and 6 bases stayed unmatched. The CDR3, as DNA: TGTGCCAGCAGTGGAAAAGGACTAGCGGGAGAAGAGACCCAGTACTTC. As protein: CASSGKGLAGEETQYF.

This clonotype has ten or more counts. The DNA of the CDR3 is TGTGCCAGCAGTTTCCGTCCGTTTGAGCAGTTCTTC. Encoded protein: CASSFRPFEQFF. The V and J genes are TRBV12-3 or TRBV12-4 and TRBJ2-1, with D hard to call. The V gene lost 3 bases and the J gene lost 9 bases, with 9 bases spanning the gap. CDR3 length equals 12 residues.

This clonotype has a count of ten or more. The chain joins TRBV10-3 to TRBJ1-1; a weak D match, TRBD1 (5 bases). The CDR3 consists of 17 residues. Germline V gives CDR1 ENHRY, CDR2 SYGVKD. Trimming removed 6 bases at V and 0 bases at J, with 20 bases between. The CDR3 sequence: CAIRGQGGSLMNTEAFF. CDR3 coding DNA: TGTGCCATCAGGGGCCAGGGTGGCAGCTTGATGAACACTGAAGCTTTCTTT.

Many counts were recorded for this clonotype. This chain uses TRBV10-3 with TRBJ2-4, with D maybe TRBD1 (5 bases). Germline V gives CDR1 ENHRY, CDR2 SYGVKD. With 3 bases removed from V and 1 base from J, the gap between germline ends came to 16 bases. The CDR3 has 17 amino acids. CDR3 DNA: TGTGCCATCAGTGATCGGAAAGGGGCTGATGCCAAAAACATTCAGTACTTC. It encodes CAISDRKGADAKNIQYF.

This clonotype occurred many times. The genes are TRBV7-2 and TRBJ1-1, with D perhaps TRBD1 (6 bases). Trimming took off 1 base at V and 4 bases at J, with 10 bases between the two ends. This CDR3 has 14 residues. Germline V gene sequence: CDR1 SGHTA, CDR2 FQGNSA. CDR3 DNA: TGTGCCAGCAGCTTAGACAGGGCTAGCACTGAAGCTTTCTTT. Its protein is CASSLDRASTEAFF. Together with reference TRBV7-2 and TRBJ1-1, the CDR3 gives the full variable domain: GAGVSQSPSNKVTEKGKDVELRCDPISGHTALYWYRQSLGQGLEFLIYFQGNSAPDKSGLPSDRFSAERTGGSVSTLTIQRTQQEDSAVYLCASSLDRASTEAFFGQGTRLTVV.

This clonotype was counted at least ten times. The gene calls are TRBV5-1 and TRBJ2-7; D is unclear. The CDR3 consists of 14 residues. Trimming removed 0 bases from V and 3 bases from J, with 10 bases in between. Germline CDR1 reads SGHRS; CDR2 reads YFSETQ. The CDR3 protein is CASSLVARGYEQYF. CDR3 nucleotides: TGCGCCAGCAGCTTGGTGGCCCGCGGCTACGAGCAGTACTTC.

This clonotype turned up a few times. The chain carries TRBV6-2 or TRBV6-3 and TRBJ1-1, with TRBD1 matching over 7 bases. V lost 6 bases to trimming and J lost 3 bases; unmatched junction nucleotides: 10. The CDR3 consists of 15 residues. Germline V gives CDR1 MNHEY, CDR2 SVGEGT. The DNA for the CDR3 is TGTGCCAGCAGCCCTATGACAGGGCGTCACACTGAAGCTTTCTTT. Protein product: CASSPMTGRHTEAFF.

This clonotype showed up many times. The rearrangement uses TRBV4-3 and TRBJ1-4; a possible D gene is TRBD1 (6 bases). V gave up 0 bases and J gave up 8 bases, with 16 bases separating them. Germline values: CDR1 LGHNA, CDR2 YSLEER. The CDR3 spans 16 residues. The CDR3 protein is CASSQDKPGDLEKLFF. In DNA form, the CDR3 reads TGCGCCAGCAGCCAAGATAAACCAGGGGACCTGGAAAAACTGTTTTTT.

The gene calls are TRBV29-1 and TRBJ2-3; D is possibly TRBD2 (6 bases). The CDR3 length is 13 residues. V was trimmed by 5 bases and J by 3 bases, leaving 12 bases between them. The germline V gene encodes CDR1 SQVTM and CDR2 ANQGSEA. The CDR3 DNA reads as TGCAGCGTTTTGTGGAGGGGTACAGATACGCAGTATTTT. Protein product: CSVLWRGTDTQYF.

The sample holds many counts of this clonotype. This sequence joins TRBV20-1 and TRBJ1-4; TRBD1 is a possible D gene (5 bases). CDR1 is DFQATT and CDR2 is SNEGSKA in the germline V gene (reference sequence). The V gene lost 0 bases and the J gene lost 4 bases, with 12 bases spanning the gap. The CDR3 contains 15 residues. The CDR3 DNA is TGCAGTGCTAGAGAAACGGGACCGCTTAATGAAAAACTGTTTTTT. This translates into CSARETGPLNEKLFF.

This clonotype was picked up a small number of times. The chain is built from TRBV6-4 and TRBJ1-1; D is perhaps TRBD1 (6 bases). Germline V lookup: CDR1 MRHNA, CDR2 SNTAGT. CDR3 length equals 17 residues. Deletions cut 7 bases from V and 0 bases from J, with 21 bases between. The CDR3 spells CASTTAGAYDMNTEAFF. DNA of the CDR3: TGTGCCAGCACCACCGCAGGGGCGTACGACATGAACACTGAAGCTTTCTTT.

This chain uses TRBV4-2 with TRBJ1-4; possible D gene TRBD1, 6 bases. The germline CDR1 and CDR2 sequences are LGHNA and YNFKEQ. The CDR3 is 15 amino acids. With 0 bases removed from V and 5 bases from J, the gap between germline ends came to 10 bases. CDR3 sequence: CASSQDRGFNEKLFF. CDR3 coding DNA: TGTGCCAGCAGCCAAGATAGGGGGTTCAATGAAAAACTGTTTTTT.

The chain combines TRBV6-2 or TRBV6-3 with TRBJ1-5; D is unresolved. With 2 bases removed from V and 6 bases from J, the gap between germline ends came to 8 bases. Germline V gives CDR1 MNHEY, CDR2 SVGEGT. This CDR3 spans 13 amino acids. The chain's CDR3 is CASSYEGIQPQHF. The CDR3 bases are TGTGCCAGCAGTTACGAAGGAATTCAGCCCCAGCATTTT.

The chain recombines TRBV11-3 with TRBJ2-3; D tentatively fits TRBD1 or TRBD2 (6 bases each). The germline CDR1 and CDR2 sequences are SGHNT and YENEEA. The CDR3 sequence is 16 residues long. Between the trimmed V and J ends, which lost 7 bases and 2 bases, there was a span of 19 bases. The CDR3: CASIIIGGSFTDTQYF. The DNA of the CDR3 is TGTGCCAGCATAATAATAGGGGGGTCCTTCACAGATACGCAGTATTTT.

This clonotype showed up many times. This sequence joins TRBV12-3 or TRBV12-4 and TRBJ2-1; perhaps TRBD1 as D (6 bases). Trimming took 6 bases from V and 5 from J, leaving 11 bases between them. The CDR3 length is 13 residues. DNA for the CDR3: TGTGCCAGCAGCCAGGGGACGGACAATGAGCAGTTCTTC. Translated, it gives CASSQGTDNEQFF.

This clonotype was observed many times. The chain recombines TRBV4-3 with TRBJ1-3; D is undetermined. With 2 bases removed from V and 2 bases from J, the gap between germline ends came to 4 bases. Germline V gives CDR1 LGHNA, CDR2 YSLEER. The CDR3 has 13 amino acids. The CDR3: CASSQWAGNTIYF. The CDR3 bases are TGCGCCAGCAGCCAATGGGCTGGAAACACCATATATTTT.